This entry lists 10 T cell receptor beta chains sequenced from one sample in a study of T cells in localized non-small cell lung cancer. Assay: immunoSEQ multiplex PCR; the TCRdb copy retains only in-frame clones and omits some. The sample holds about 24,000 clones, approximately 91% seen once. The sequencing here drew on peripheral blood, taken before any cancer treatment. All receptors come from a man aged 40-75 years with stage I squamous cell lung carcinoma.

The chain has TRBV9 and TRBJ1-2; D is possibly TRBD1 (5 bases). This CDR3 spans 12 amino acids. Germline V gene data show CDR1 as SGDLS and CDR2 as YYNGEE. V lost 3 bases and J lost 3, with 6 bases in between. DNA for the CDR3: TGTGCCAGCAGCGGACAGTACTATGGCTACACCTTC. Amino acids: CASSGQYYGYTF.

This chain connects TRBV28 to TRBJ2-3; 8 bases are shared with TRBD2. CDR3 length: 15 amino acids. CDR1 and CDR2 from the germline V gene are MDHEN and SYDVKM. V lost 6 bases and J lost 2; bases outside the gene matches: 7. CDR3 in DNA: TGTGCCAGCAGAGAACTAGCGGAACACACAGATACGCAGTATTTT. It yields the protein CASRELAEHTDTQYF.

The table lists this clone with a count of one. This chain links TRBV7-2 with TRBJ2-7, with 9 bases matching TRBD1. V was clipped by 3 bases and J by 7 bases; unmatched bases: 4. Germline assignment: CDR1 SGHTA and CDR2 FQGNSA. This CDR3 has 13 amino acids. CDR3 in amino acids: CASSLNRGLEQYF. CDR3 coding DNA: TGTGCCAGCAGCTTGAACAGGGGGCTTGAGCAGTACTTC.

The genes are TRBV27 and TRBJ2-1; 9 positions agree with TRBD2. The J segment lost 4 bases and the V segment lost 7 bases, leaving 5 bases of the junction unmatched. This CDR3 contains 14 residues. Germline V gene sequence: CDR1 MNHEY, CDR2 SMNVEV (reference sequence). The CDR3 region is CASTAGGLYNEQFF. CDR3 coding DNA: TGTGCCAGCACAGCGGGGGGTCTATACAATGAGCAGTTCTTC.

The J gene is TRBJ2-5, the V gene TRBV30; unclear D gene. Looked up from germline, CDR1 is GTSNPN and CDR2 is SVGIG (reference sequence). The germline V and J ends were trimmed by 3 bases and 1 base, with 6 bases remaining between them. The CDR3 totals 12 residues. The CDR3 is CAWRGIQETQYF. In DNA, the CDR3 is TGTGCCTGGAGAGGGATCCAAGAGACCCAGTACTTC.

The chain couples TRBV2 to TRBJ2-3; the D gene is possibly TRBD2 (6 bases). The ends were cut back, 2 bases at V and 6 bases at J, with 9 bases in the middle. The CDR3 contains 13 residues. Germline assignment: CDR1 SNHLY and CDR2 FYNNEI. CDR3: CASSERRVDTQYF. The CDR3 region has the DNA TGTGCCAGCAGTGAAAGGAGGGTGGATACGCAGTATTTT.

CDR3 nucleotide sequence: TGTGCCAGTAGTATGAGCAGGGTTACACCCTTGGCCAAAAACATTCAGTACTTC. This sequence encodes CASSMSRVTPLAKNIQYF. This chain links TRBV19 with TRBJ2-4; a weak D match, TRBD1 (5 bases). Germline loops: CDR1 LNHDA, CDR2 SQIVND (reference sequence). This CDR3 region has 18 residues. Trimming pared 3 bases from V and 1 base from J, leaving 19 bases between.

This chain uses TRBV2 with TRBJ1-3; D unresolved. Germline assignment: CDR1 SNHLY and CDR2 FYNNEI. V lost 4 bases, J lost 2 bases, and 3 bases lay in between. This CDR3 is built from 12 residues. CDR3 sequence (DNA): TGTGCCAGCAGTGTGACTGGAAACACCATATATTTT. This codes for CASSVTGNTIYF.

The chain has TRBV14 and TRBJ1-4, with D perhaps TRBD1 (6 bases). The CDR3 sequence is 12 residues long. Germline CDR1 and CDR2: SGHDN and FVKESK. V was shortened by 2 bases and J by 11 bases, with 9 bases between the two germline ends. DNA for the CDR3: TGTGCCAGCAGCCAATGGGGGCGGAAACTGTTTTTT. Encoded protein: CASSQWGRKLFF. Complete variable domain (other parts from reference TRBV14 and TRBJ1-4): EAGVTQFPSHSVIEKGQTVTLRCDPISGHDNLYWYRRVMGKEIKFLLHFVKESKQDESGMPNNRFLAERTGGTYSTLKVQPAELEDSGVYFCASSQWGRKLFFGSGTQLSVL.

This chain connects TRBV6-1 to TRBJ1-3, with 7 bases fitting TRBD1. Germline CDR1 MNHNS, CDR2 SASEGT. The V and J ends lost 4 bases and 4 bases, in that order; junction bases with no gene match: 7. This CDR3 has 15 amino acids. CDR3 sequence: CASSGQGVIGNTIYF. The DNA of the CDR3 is TGTGCCAGCAGTGGACAGGGTGTAATCGGAAACACCATATATTTT.